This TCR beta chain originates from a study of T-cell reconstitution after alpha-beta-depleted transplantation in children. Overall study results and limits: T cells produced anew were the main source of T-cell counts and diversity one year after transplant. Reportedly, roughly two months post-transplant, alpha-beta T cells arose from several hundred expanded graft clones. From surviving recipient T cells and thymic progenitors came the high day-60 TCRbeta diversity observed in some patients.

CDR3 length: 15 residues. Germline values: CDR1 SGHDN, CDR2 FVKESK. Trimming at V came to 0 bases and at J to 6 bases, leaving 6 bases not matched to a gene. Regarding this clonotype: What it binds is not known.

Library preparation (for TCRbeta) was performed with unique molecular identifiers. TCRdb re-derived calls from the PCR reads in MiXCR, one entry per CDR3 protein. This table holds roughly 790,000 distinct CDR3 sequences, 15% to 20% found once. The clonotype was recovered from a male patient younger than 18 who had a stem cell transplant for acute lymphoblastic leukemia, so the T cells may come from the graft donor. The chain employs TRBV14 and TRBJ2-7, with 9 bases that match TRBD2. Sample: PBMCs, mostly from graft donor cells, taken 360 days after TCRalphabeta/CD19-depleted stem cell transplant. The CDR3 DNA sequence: TGTGCCAGCAGCCAAGATACAGGACTAGCGCGCGAGCAGTACTTC. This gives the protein CASSQDTGLAREQYF.